This T cell receptor (beta chain) comes out of a study of blood T cell repertoires in COVID-19. The wider study: Acute and convalescent COVID-19 samples came from the United States, Italy and Spain. Sources were T cells, B-cell-depleted T cells, or PBMCs; the material itself was cDNA or gDNA.

Authors' processing steps: Amplification from reference gene primers served as the basis for estimated nucleated cell counts. Here immunoSEQ multiplex PCR was the method, and the copy in TCRdb shows in-frame clones only, minus some. V and J calls plus clone size are reproduced from that table; the DNA served to infer D and trimming. The table includes some 160,000 clones, more than 70% detected once. This CDR3 spans 14 amino acids. The junction had 10 bases not matched to a gene; V was cut back by 6 bases and J by 6 bases. Germline CDR1 and CDR2: MNHEY and SVGAGI. Sequencing was performed on peripheral blood. The sequence was obtained from a woman aged 50 to 60 with acute or convalescent COVID-19. V usage is TRBV6-5 and J usage is TRBJ1-1; TRBD1 agrees at 7 bases. The CDR3: CASSRQGLIPEAFF. The CDR3 DNA sequence: TGTGCCAGCAGCCGACAGGGTCTGATCCCTGAAGCTTTCTTT.